Below are 9 T cell receptor beta chains sequenced from a single sample in a study of ipilimumab plus nivolumab after autologous stem cell transplantation. Libraries were prepared by immunoSEQ multiplex PCR; TCRdb keeps only in-frame clonotypes and omits some of them. The data hold about 83,000 clones, with 83% observed a single time. Specimen: PBMCs, collected in a trial of ipilimumab plus nivolumab as post-transplant consolidation. The source is a male donor with diffuse large B-cell lymphoma.

There are a few counts of this clone. V usage is TRBV5-1 and J usage is TRBJ2-1, with D possibly TRBD2 on 7 matching bases. CDR1 SGHRS and CDR2 YFSETQ come from the germline V gene. This CDR3 has 16 amino acids. Between the trimmed V and J ends, which lost 0 bases and 8 bases, there was a span of 18 bases. The CDR3, as DNA: TGCGCCAGCAGCTTGGGTACGGGGGGCAACTTAGATGAGCAGTTCTTC. Protein product: CASSLGTGGNLDEQFF.

This chain joins TRBV27 and TRBJ2-7; TRBD1 matches 7 bases. CDR3 size: 12 residues. Germline values: CDR1 MNHEY, CDR2 SMNVEV (reference sequence). V gave up 5 bases and J gave up 6 bases; unmatched junction bases: 4. The DNA of the CDR3 is TGTGCCAGCAGTCGCACAGGGGTCGAGCAGTACTTC. Residues: CASSRTGVEQYF.

The genes are TRBV19 and TRBJ1-1; unclear D gene. The CDR3 spans 14 residues. The germline V gene encodes CDR1 LNHDA and CDR2 SQIVND (reference sequence). The V and J ends lost 1 base and 5 bases respectively, with 11 bases between them. CDR3 nucleotides: TGTGCCAGTAGTATAGGTATTCGGGATACTGAAGCTTTCTTT. As protein: CASSIGIRDTEAFF.

The chain recombines TRBV19 with TRBJ2-7, with D tentatively TRBD1 or TRBD2 (5 bases each). This CDR3 is 16 amino acids long. Germline V gene data show CDR1 as LNHDA and CDR2 as SQIVND (reference sequence). V was shortened by 10 bases and J by 4 bases, with 26 bases between the two germline ends. The chain's CDR3 is CATTRAGGQGRYEQYF. CDR3 coding DNA: TGTGCCACTACACGAGCCGGAGGACAAGGGAGATACGAGCAGTACTTC.

The chain joins TRBV5-1 to TRBJ2-1, with 12 bases matching TRBD2. Losses at the gene ends were 4 bases for V and 13 bases for J; bases not matched to a gene: 9. This CDR3 is built from 14 residues. Germline V CDR1 and CDR2: SGHRS, YFSETQ. This CDR3 is CASSGGTSGYSQFF. The CDR3, as DNA: TGCGCCAGCAGCGGCGGGACTAGCGGGTATTCACAGTTCTTC.

The chain carries TRBV6-6 and TRBJ1-4; D may be TRBD1 (5 bases). CDR3 length: 12 residues. V lost 6 bases, J lost 4 bases, and 6 bases lay in between. Germline CDR1 and CDR2: MNHNY and SVGAGI (reference sequence). This CDR3 reads CASRQVNEKLFF. CDR3 coding DNA: TGTGCCAGCAGACAGGTTAATGAAAAACTGTTTTTT.

The chain joins TRBV6-1 to TRBJ2-5, with no clear D. Germline V gene sequence: CDR1 MNHNS, CDR2 SASEGT. The CDR3 contains 13 residues. V lost 3 bases, J lost 2 bases, and 7 bases lay in between. The CDR3 DNA is TGTGCCAGCAGTGAGGGATTTCAAGAGACCCAGTACTTC. This sequence encodes CASSEGFQETQYF.

Turning to this clone: The same CDR3 can be traced to other DNA sequences in this sample. The chain links TRBV7-2 to TRBJ2-3; D not certain. Germline assignment: CDR1 SGHTA and CDR2 FQGNSA. The V gene lost 0 bases and the J gene lost 6 bases, with 1 base spanning the gap. The CDR3 contains 11 residues. DNA for the CDR3: TGTGCCAGCAGCTTAGCGGATACGCAGTATTTT. This gives the protein CASSLADTQYF.

This sequence joins TRBV29-1 and TRBJ2-4; tentative D call: TRBD1 (5 bases). V was clipped by 5 bases and J by 4 bases, with 12 bases between them. The CDR3 extends over 13 amino acids. The germline V gene encodes CDR1 SQVTM and CDR2 ANQGSEA. CDR3 region: CSVSRDGKNIQYF. CDR3 nucleotide sequence: TGCAGCGTTTCCAGGGATGGGAAAAACATTCAGTACTTC.